These T cell receptor beta chains were read from a single sample in a study of T-cell memory formation after mild COVID-19. Using its own MiXCR run on the 5' RACE reads, TCRdb lists one record per CDR3 protein. Here the sample spans under 400,000 distinct CDR3 sequences, around 27% being singletons. The sequencing sample was made of PBMCs or a T cell subset sorted from them (not recorded which). Every receptor here comes from an adult woman who had mild COVID-19 (a few samples of this study predate the infection). Cell type and time point are not known. CDR3s include the opening cysteine and the closing phenylalanine or tryptophan. The order of the fields is V gene, clone size, J gene, D gene, CDR3 DNA, CDR3 protein. A D gene is named only where the DNA matches it firmly. Only part of the rows carry a size: once, few, many, or a class if the clone is expanded.

TRBV6-2/TRBV6-3	few	TRBJ1-5	.	TGTGCCAGCACCACCGGGACCGAGAATCAGCCCCAGCATTTT	CASTTGTENQPQHF
TRBV29-1	.	TRBJ2-1	TRBD2	TGCAGCGTTGCGAGCGTGTTAGCGGGACTCCTTTACAATGAGCAGTTCTTC	CSVASVLAGLLYNEQFF
TRBV7-9	.	TRBJ1-2	.	TGTGCCAGCAGCTTAGTCGGTTGGACAGCACACCAAATGTATGGCTACACCTTC	CASSLVGWTAHQMYGYTF
TRBV15	.	TRBJ2-1	.	TGTGCCACCAGCAGAGATGGGGGCGGTCGGAATGAGCAGTTCTTC	CATSRDGGGRNEQFF
TRBV28	.	TRBJ1-5	.	TGTGCCAGCACGGACCCCAACAGGGCGGGTCAGCCCCAGCATTTT	CASTDPNRAGQPQHF
TRBV6-5	.	TRBJ2-3	.	TGTGCCAGCAGTCGCCAGGACACAGATACGCAGTATTTT	CASSRQDTDTQYF
TRBV5-1	.	TRBJ2-3	.	TGCGCCAGCAGCCAGGACAACGGAGATACGCAGTATTTT	CASSQDNGDTQYF
TRBV12-3/TRBV12-4	.	TRBJ2-5	TRBD2	TGTGCCAGCGGACTAGCGGGGATGAAGACCCAGTACTTC	CASGLAGMKTQYF
TRBV12-3/TRBV12-4	.	TRBJ2-3	TRBD2	TGTGCCAGCAGTCCAGGACTAGCGGGAGTTCCGACAGATACGCAGTATTTT	CASSPGLAGVPTDTQYF
TRBV20-1	.	TRBJ2-2	TRBD2	TGCAGTGCTCCTTTTATGAGCGGGGTTACCGGGGAGCTGTTTTTT	CSAPFMSGVTGELFF
TRBV6-5	.	TRBJ1-2	.	TGTGCCAGCAGTTACGGAGCTTCTGGCTACACCTTC	CASSYGASGYTF
TRBV7-3	.	TRBJ2-7	TRBD1	TGTGCCAGCAGCTTGAATCCGGGACAGTCCTACGAGCAGTACTTC	CASSLNPGQSYEQYF
TRBV10-3	few	TRBJ2-1	.	TGTGCCACCGTCCGATCAGTACTAGACGATGAGCAGTTCTTC	CATVRSVLDDEQFF
TRBV7-8	.	TRBJ2-3	.	TGTGCCAGCAGCTTAGCAGCGGTAGATACGCAGTATTTT	CASSLAAVDTQYF
TRBV3-2	few	TRBJ2-1	.	TGTGCCAGCAACGCCGAGGCGGGGGAGGGCCTTGATGAGCAGTTCTTC	CASNAEAGEGLDEQFF
TRBV4-1	.	TRBJ2-3	.	TGCGCCAGCAGCCCTAGCAGAACTAGCACAGATACGCAGTATTTT	CASSPSRTSTDTQYF
TRBV7-9	many	TRBJ2-6	TRBD1	TGTGCCAGCAGCCCCTGGGACAGTTCGGCCAACGTCCTGACTTTC	CASSPWDSSANVLTF
TRBV6-5	.	TRBJ1-1	.	TGTGCCAGCACCCGGGGGGGGATACAGAGAGAAGCTTTCTTT	CASTRGGIQREAFF
TRBV20-1	.	TRBJ1-6	.	TGCAGTGCTAGAGCAGGGTCGGGGACTAATTCACCCCTCCACTTT	CSARAGSGTNSPLHF
TRBV24-1	.	TRBJ2-3	.	TGTGCCACCAGTTTCGGAAGCACAGATACGCAGTATTTT	CATSFGSTDTQYF
TRBV29-1	many	TRBJ1-1	TRBD1	TGCAGCGTCTTAGGACAGGGAAACACTGAAGCTTTCTTT	CSVLGQGNTEAFF
TRBV20-1	.	TRBJ2-2	.	TGCAGTGCAAGAAGTACGAACACCGGGGAGCTGTTTTTT	CSARSTNTGELFF
TRBV4-2	many	TRBJ2-7	TRBD1	TGTGCCAGCAGCCAAGAAGGCGGGGACAGGGGGTACGAGCAGTACTTC	CASSQEGGDRGYEQYF
TRBV7-9	.	TRBJ2-3	TRBD1	TGTGCCAGCAGCTCGGACAGGGACACAGATACGCAGTATTTT	CASSSDRDTDTQYF
TRBV29-1	.	TRBJ2-1	.	TGCAGCGTAGAAGCGGACCTTTCTTTGCAGTTCTTC	CSVEADLSLQFF
TRBV4-1	few	TRBJ2-3	.	TGCGCCAGCAGCCAAGAGGGGGGCACAGATACGCAGTATTTT	CASSQEGGTDTQYF
TRBV29-1	.	TRBJ2-4	.	TGCAGCGTTGCCCCAGGGGACATTCAGTACTTC	CSVAPGDIQYF
TRBV5-1	.	TRBJ2-7	.	TGCGCCAGCAGCTTCGGCCAGGTCGGGGACGAGCAGTACTTC	CASSFGQVGDEQYF
TRBV5-1	few	TRBJ2-7	TRBD1	TGCGCCAGCAGTAGGACAGGGTTTTCCTACGAGCAGTACTTC	CASSRTGFSYEQYF
TRBV2	.	TRBJ1-6	.	TGTGCCAGGAAAGGATACGGAAATAATTCACCCCTCCACTTT	CARKGYGNNSPLHF
TRBV11-3	.	TRBJ1-2	.	TGTGCCAGTGGATTACAGGGTGATGGCTACACCTTC	CASGLQGDGYTF
TRBV5-1	.	TRBJ2-6	.	TGCGCCAGCCGAGAACCTGGGGCCAACGTCCTGACTTTC	CASREPGANVLTF
TRBV12-5	.	TRBJ2-5	.	TGTGCTAGTGGTTTCCATCTTGAAGAGTTGTCATTGGAGACCCAGTACTTC	CASGFHLEELSLETQYF
TRBV6-6	.	TRBJ1-5	TRBD1	TGTGCCAGCACATATCCAGGGGGTAATCAGCCCCAGCATTTT	CASTYPGGNQPQHF
TRBV7-2	few	TRBJ2-7	.	TGTGCCAGCAGCCCCGGACACAGCTCCTACGAGCAGTACTTC	CASSPGHSSYEQYF
TRBV11-1	.	TRBJ2-7	.	TGTGCCAGCAGCCCTGATAGGGGGGCTCGTCGAACCTACGAGCAGTACTTC	CASSPDRGARRTYEQYF
TRBV29-1	.	TRBJ2-2	.	TGCAGCGTTTTGGGGGCCCGGGACATAATTAACACCGGGGAGCTGTTTTTT	CSVLGARDIINTGELFF
TRBV6-5	.	TRBJ1-2	TRBD1	TGTGCCAGCAGTCTCTACCCGGACAGGAACCTTCTATCGGGCTACACCTTC	CASSLYPDRNLLSGYTF
TRBV6-6	few	TRBJ2-1	TRBD1	TGTGCCAGCAGCCCCGGGACAGGGGGCTACAATGAGCAGTTCTTC	CASSPGTGGYNEQFF
TRBV29-1	.	TRBJ2-5	.	TGCAGCGTTGTGGCAATTGGAAAGGAGACCCAGTACTTC	CSVVAIGKETQYF
TRBV6-2/TRBV6-3	few	TRBJ2-3	.	TGTGCCAGCAGAGGGATACCACACACAGATACGCAGTATTTT	CASRGIPHTDTQYF
TRBV5-1	.	TRBJ2-3	TRBD2	TGCGCCAGCAGCTTACTAGCGGGAGGTGTAGATACGCAGTATTTT	CASSLLAGGVDTQYF
TRBV7-2	.	TRBJ2-7	.	TGTGCCAGCAGCTTAACCTTGCGTGGGTCCTACGAGCAGTACTTC	CASSLTLRGSYEQYF
TRBV2	few	TRBJ2-7	TRBD1	TGTGCCAGCAGTGTCCGGAGGACAGGGGTTTCCTACGAGCAGTACTTC	CASSVRRTGVSYEQYF
TRBV30	.	TRBJ1-5	.	TGTGCCTGGAGTAGGGACATTAGCAATCAGCCCCAGCATTTT	CAWSRDISNQPQHF
TRBV5-4	.	TRBJ1-2	TRBD1	TGTGCCAGCAGCATAAGGACAGGGGAAGGCTACACCTTC	CASSIRTGEGYTF